Given below is one TCR beta chain in context. This sample is part of a study of blood T cell repertoires in COVID-19. V gave up 5 bases and J gave up 4 bases; unmatched junction bases: 7. Germline V CDR1 and CDR2: MNHNS, SASEGT. This CDR3 is built from 14 residues. Original data processing: Estimates of nucleated cell counts were drawn from the amplification of reference gene primers. Only in-frame clones appear in the TCRdb table, and some are missing; sequencing was by immunoSEQ multiplex PCR. For V, J and clone size, that table is used; D and trimming come from the DNA. The table includes fewer than 250,000 clones, under 90% detected once.

This rearrangement joins TRBV6-1 to TRBJ2-5, with TRBD2 identical over 7 bases. Sequenced input: peripheral blood. The clonotype was recovered from a woman aged 40 to 50 with active or convalescent COVID-19. The chain's CDR3 is CASSFPGGSETQYF. CDR3 sequence (DNA): TGTGCCAGCAGTTTTCCCGGGGGGTCAGAGACCCAGTACTTC.